A single sample gave rise to the 14 T cell receptor beta chains below, sequenced in a study of OX40 agonist ivuxolimab in advanced cancers. Clones were read by immunoSEQ multiplex PCR, and TCRdb kept only the in-frame ones, dropping some. The sample has over 60,000 clones, about 85% seen once. This specimen was CD4+ or CD8+ T cells sorted from blood, taken in a trial of the OX40 agonist ivuxolimab. The receptors here all came from an adult with an advanced solid tumor such as melanoma, head and neck, liver or kidney cancer.

The chain has TRBV5-6 and TRBJ1-1, with D uncertain. The V gene lost 0 bases and the J gene lost 0 bases, with 6 bases spanning the gap. Germline V gene lookup returns CDR1 SGHDT and CDR2 YYEEEE. This CDR3 is built from 14 residues. In nucleotides, the CDR3 is TGTGCCAGCAGCTTGGACAGATTGAACACTGAAGCTTTCTTT. This translates into CASSLDRLNTEAFF.

The chain couples TRBV7-6 to TRBJ1-1; 7 positions match TRBD1. This CDR3 comprises 13 residues. Trimming removed 1 base from V and 5 bases from J; junction bases left unmatched: 1. Germline V gene lookup returns CDR1 SGHVS and CDR2 FNYEAQ. Here the CDR3 reads CASSLGQGTEAFF. In nucleotides, the CDR3 is TGTGCCAGCAGCTTAGGACAGGGAACTGAAGCTTTCTTT.

The CDR3 DNA follows: TGTGCCAGCAATCCCAACTCCTACGAGCAGTACTTC. Protein: CASNPNSYEQYF. The chain carries TRBV2 and TRBJ2-7; D unresolved. Germline CDR1 and CDR2: SNHLY and FYNNEI. The CDR3 is 12 amino acids. V lost 7 bases and J lost 0, with 7 bases in between.

The chain couples TRBV6-1 to TRBJ2-1, with 8 positions matching TRBD2. CDR3 size: 16 residues. The V and J ends lost 4 bases and 0 bases, in that order; junction bases with no gene match: 5. In germline, CDR1 is MNHNS, CDR2 SASEGT. CDR3 sequence: CASSGPGTSSYNEQFF. The CDR3 coding sequence is TGTGCCAGCAGTGGGCCGGGGACTAGCTCCTACAATGAGCAGTTCTTC.

The rearrangement uses TRBV7-2 and TRBJ2-7; 7 bases fit TRBD2. After removal of 5 bases from V and 0 bases from J, the junction contained 7 bases not matched to a gene. The germline CDR1 and CDR2 sequences are SGHTA and FQGNSA. This CDR3 has 15 amino acids. CDR3 sequence (DNA): TGTGCCAGCAGCAATCGAGCGGGGCTCTCCTACGAGCAGTACTTC. This translates into CASSNRAGLSYEQYF.

The chain couples TRBV5-1 to TRBJ1-5; no reliable D call. The V and J ends lost 4 bases and 0 bases respectively, with 11 bases between them. The CDR3 length is 15 residues. Per the germline V gene, CDR1 is SGHRS and CDR2 is YFSETQ. The DNA of the CDR3 is TGCGCCAGCAGCATCGACGGATATAGCAATCAGCCCCAGCATTTT. As protein: CASSIDGYSNQPQHF.

This chain joins TRBV7-9 and TRBJ1-6; no definite D call. Trimming took 5 bases from V and 7 from J, leaving 15 bases between them. Looked up from germline, CDR1 is SEHNR and CDR2 is FQNEAQ (reference sequence). CDR3 size: 15 residues. CDR3 region: CASSRFKAYNSPLHF. In DNA form, the CDR3 reads TGTGCCAGCAGCCGATTTAAAGCTTACAATTCACCCCTCCACTTT.

The V gene is TRBV5-1, the J gene TRBJ2-7; 11 bases line up with TRBD1. The V and J ends lost 4 bases and 6 bases, in that order; junction bases with no gene match: 6. Germline CDR1 reads SGHRS; CDR2 reads YFSETQ. This CDR3 region has 14 residues. CDR3 sequence: CASSPDRGQGEQYF. DNA for the CDR3: TGCGCCAGCAGCCCGGACAGGGGGCAAGGCGAGCAGTACTTC.

The CDR3 DNA is TGTGCCAGCAGCTTAGCGTCCGTCGGAAACTCCTACGAGCAGTACTTC. Residues: CASSLASVGNSYEQYF. The V call is TRBV7-2, the J call TRBJ2-7; D is ambiguous. CDR1 and CDR2 (germline): SGHTA, FQGNSA. The CDR3 is made up of 16 amino acids. Trimming stripped 0 bases from V and 0 bases from J, with 12 bases between.

The V call is TRBV2, the J call TRBJ2-7; 11 positions agree with TRBD1. This CDR3 has 17 amino acids. Germline CDR1 is SNHLY and CDR2 is FYNNEI. J was trimmed by 5 bases and V by 0 bases; bases with no gene match: 9. This CDR3 is CASSEALRRTGGNEQYF. CDR3 sequence (DNA): TGTGCCAGCAGTGAAGCGCTTAGGAGGACAGGGGGCAACGAGCAGTACTTC.

V gene TRBV6-1 combines with J gene TRBJ1-3; D call uncertain. The germline V gene has CDR1 MNHNS and CDR2 SASEGT. The length of the CDR3 is 12 residues. Between the trimmed V and J ends, which lost 2 bases and 3 bases, there was a span of 2 bases. The DNA of the CDR3 is TGTGCCAGCAGTGAATTTGGAAACACCATATATTTT. Protein: CASSEFGNTIYF.

This clone appeared a single time. This sequence joins TRBV30 and TRBJ2-2, with a possible D match to TRBD2 (5 bases). With 4 bases removed from V and 3 bases from J, the gap between germline ends came to 12 bases. This CDR3 spans 14 amino acids. Looked up from germline, CDR1 is GTSNPN and CDR2 is SVGIG (reference sequence). The CDR3 spells CAWIERGHTGELFF. As DNA, the CDR3 is TGTGCCTGGATCGAACGGGGTCACACCGGGGAGCTGTTTTTT.

J is TRBJ2-2 and V is TRBV18; perhaps TRBD1 as D (6 bases). The CDR3 has 17 amino acids. Germline CDR1 is KGHSH and CDR2 is LQKENI. The V and J ends lost 1 base and 2 bases respectively, with 14 bases between them. The CDR3 spells CASSPRRQGTNTGELFF. In DNA form, the CDR3 reads TGTGCCAGCTCACCACGAAGGCAGGGGACCAACACCGGGGAGCTGTTTTTT. Based on the CDR3 plus reference TRBV18 and TRBJ2-2, the full variable domain is NAGVMQNPRHLVRRRGQEARLRCSPMKGHSHVYWYRQLPEEGLKFMVYLQKENIIDESGMPKERFSAEFPKEGPSILRIQQVVRGDSAAYFCASSPRRQGTNTGELFFGEGSRLTVL.

The chain joins TRBV29-1 to TRBJ1-2; the D is unclear. This CDR3 contains 12 residues. V shed 2 bases and J shed 4 bases, with 8 bases lying between them. CDR1 and CDR2 from the germline V gene are SQVTM and ANQGSEA. The CDR3 bases are TGCAGCGTTGAACCAAAACTCTATGGCTACACCTTC. Amino acid sequence: CSVEPKLYGYTF.